This T cell receptor beta chain was captured by sequencing in a study of control samples from healthy donors and cancer patients. The protocol was immunoSEQ multiplex PCR, while the TCRdb copy is restricted to in-frame clones and leaves out a portion. The sample has 150,000 to 200,000 clones, approximately 93% seen once. V gave up 6 bases and J gave up 4 bases, with 15 bases separating them. Germline CDR1 and CDR2: SGHVS and FNYEAQ. The CDR3 length is 14 residues. The source material was blood. This receptor was identified in a woman aged 40 to 50 in good health. The V gene is TRBV7-6, the J gene TRBJ1-2, with D possibly matching TRBD1 (5 bases). CDR3 protein: CASSPGPRGYGYTF. The CDR3 DNA reads as TGTGCCAGCAGTCCAGGACCGAGGGGCTATGGCTACACCTTC.